This T cell receptor (beta chain) was documented in a study of blood T cell repertoires in COVID-19. On the study more broadly: From T cells, B-cell-depleted T cells, or PBMCs came the material, which was cDNA or gDNA.

Sequencing was performed with immunoSEQ multiplex PCR; in TCRdb, only in-frame clones are kept and a portion is missing. The sample contains around 300,000 clones, roughly 90% of which appear only once. The Seattle patients joined while their infection was active and were tracked longitudinally afterward. V was clipped by 11 bases and J by 3 bases; unmatched bases: 7. CDR3 length: 13 residues. CDR1 is MNHEY, CDR2 SMNVEV, per germline (reference sequence). This chain links TRBV27 with TRBJ1-2; 9 nucleotides agree with TRBD1. Source material: peripheral blood. The source of this sequence is a woman in her 30s with COVID-19, enrolled during active disease. The CDR3 sequence: CASQRQGDYGYTF. In DNA, the CDR3 is TGTGCCTCCCAACGACAGGGGGACTATGGCTACACCTTC.